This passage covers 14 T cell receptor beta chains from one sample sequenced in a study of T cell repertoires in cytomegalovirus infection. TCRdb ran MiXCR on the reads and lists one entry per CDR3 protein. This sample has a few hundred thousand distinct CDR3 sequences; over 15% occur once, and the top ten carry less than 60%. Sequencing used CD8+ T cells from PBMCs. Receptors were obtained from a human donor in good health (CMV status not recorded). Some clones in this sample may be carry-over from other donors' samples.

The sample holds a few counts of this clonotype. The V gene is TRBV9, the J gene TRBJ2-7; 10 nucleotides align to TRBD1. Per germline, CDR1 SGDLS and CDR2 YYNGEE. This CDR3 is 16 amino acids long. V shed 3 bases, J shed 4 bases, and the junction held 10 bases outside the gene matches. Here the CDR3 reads CASSDHPGQGSYEQYF. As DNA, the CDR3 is TGTGCCAGCAGCGATCACCCGGGACAGGGGTCGTACGAGCAGTACTTC.

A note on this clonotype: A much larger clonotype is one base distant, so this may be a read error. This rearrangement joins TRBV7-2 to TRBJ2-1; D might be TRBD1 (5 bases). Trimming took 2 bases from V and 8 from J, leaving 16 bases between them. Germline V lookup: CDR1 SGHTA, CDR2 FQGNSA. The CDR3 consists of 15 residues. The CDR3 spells CASSLFGIGVDEQFF. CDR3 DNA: TGTGCCAGCAGCTTATTTGGGATAGGGGTCGATGAGCAGTTCTTC.

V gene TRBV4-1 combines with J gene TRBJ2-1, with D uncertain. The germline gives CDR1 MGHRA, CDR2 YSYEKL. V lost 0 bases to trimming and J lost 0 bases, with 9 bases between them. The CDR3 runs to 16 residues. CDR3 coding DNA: TGCGCCAGCAGCCAAGATCCCGGAAACTCCTACAATGAGCAGTTCTTC. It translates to CASSQDPGNSYNEQFF.

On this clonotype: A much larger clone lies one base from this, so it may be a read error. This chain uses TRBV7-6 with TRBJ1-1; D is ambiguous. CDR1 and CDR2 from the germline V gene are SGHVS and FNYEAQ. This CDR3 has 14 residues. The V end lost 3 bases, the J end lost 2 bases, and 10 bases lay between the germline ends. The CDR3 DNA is TGTGCCAGCAGCTTGCTCGAGAAAAACACTGAAGCTTTCTTT. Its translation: CASSLLEKNTEAFF.

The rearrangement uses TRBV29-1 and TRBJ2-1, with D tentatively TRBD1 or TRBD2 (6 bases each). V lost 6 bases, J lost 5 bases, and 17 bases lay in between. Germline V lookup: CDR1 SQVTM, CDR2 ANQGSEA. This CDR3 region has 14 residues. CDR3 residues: CSVEGGPFDNEQFF. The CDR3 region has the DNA TGCAGCGTCGAGGGGGGACCCTTTGACAATGAGCAGTTCTTC.

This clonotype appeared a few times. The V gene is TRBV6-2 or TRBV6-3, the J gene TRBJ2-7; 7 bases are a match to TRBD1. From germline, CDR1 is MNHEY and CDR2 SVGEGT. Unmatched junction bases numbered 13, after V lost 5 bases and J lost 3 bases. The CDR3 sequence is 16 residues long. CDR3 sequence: CASSRNRGHLDYEQYF. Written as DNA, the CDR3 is TGTGCCAGCAGTAGAAACAGGGGACACCTCGACTACGAGCAGTACTTC.

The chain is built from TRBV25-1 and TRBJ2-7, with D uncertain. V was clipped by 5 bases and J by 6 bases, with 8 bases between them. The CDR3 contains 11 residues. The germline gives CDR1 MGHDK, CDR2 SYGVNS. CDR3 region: CASSHHLEQYF. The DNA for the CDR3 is TGTGCCAGCAGTCACCATCTCGAGCAGTACTTC.

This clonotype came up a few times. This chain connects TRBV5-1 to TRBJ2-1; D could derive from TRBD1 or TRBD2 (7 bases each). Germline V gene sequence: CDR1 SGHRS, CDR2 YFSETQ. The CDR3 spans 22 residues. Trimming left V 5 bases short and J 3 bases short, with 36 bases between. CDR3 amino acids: CASSFGRRGEGVGHRGYNEQFF. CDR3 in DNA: TGCGCCAGCAGTTTTGGGCGGCGAGGGGAGGGAGTGGGACACAGGGGCTACAATGAGCAGTTCTTC.

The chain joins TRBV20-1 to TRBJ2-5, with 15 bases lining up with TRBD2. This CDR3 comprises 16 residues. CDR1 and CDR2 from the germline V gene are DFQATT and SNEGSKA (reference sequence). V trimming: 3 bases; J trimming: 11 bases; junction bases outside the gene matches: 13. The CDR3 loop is CSARGTGLAGGDFQYF. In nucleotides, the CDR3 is TGCAGTGCTAGGGGTACGGGACTAGCGGGGGGCGACTTTCAGTACTTC.

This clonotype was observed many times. CDR3 in amino acids: CASSSTVGNQPQHF. CDR3 nucleotide sequence: TGTGCCAGCAGCTCCACAGTAGGCAATCAGCCCCAGCATTTT. V is TRBV7-8 and J is TRBJ1-5, with D unresolved. Germline V gives CDR1 SGHVS, CDR2 FQNEAQ. Trimming took off 4 bases at V and 2 bases at J, with 9 bases between the two ends. The CDR3 loop spans 14 amino acids.

CDR3 region: CASSLEGVDRGSNEKLFF. The CDR3 DNA sequence: TGTGCCAGCAGCCTTGAGGGTGTGGACAGGGGGTCTAATGAAAAACTGTTTTTT. V usage is TRBV5-4 and J usage is TRBJ1-4; TRBD1 matches at 10 bases. This CDR3 contains 18 residues. Germline trimming cut 4 bases from V and 3 bases from J; bases unmatched to any gene: 12. Per germline, CDR1 SGHNT and CDR2 YYREEE (reference sequence).

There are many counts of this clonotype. The CDR3 nucleotides are TGTGCCAGCAGTTACTCCCCCGACCTACAACTGTTTTTT. Translating it yields CASSYSPDLQLFF. V and J are TRBV6-5 and TRBJ1-4, with D unclear. The V end lost 0 bases, the J end lost 12 bases, and 11 bases lay between the germline ends. Germline values: CDR1 MNHEY, CDR2 SVGAGI. This CDR3 comprises 13 residues.

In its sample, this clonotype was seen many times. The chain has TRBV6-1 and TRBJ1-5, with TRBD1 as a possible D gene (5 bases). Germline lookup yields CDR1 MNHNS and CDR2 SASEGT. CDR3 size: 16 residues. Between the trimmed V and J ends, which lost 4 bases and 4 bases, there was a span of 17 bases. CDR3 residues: CASSVYGGFGNQPQHF. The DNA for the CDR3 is TGTGCCAGCAGTGTCTATGGGGGTTTCGGGAATCAGCCCCAGCATTTT.

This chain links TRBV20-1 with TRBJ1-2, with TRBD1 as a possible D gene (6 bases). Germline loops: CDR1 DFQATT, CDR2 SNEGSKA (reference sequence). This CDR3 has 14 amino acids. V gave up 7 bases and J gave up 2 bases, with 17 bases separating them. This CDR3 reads CSGAFGGENYGYTF. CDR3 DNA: TGCAGTGGAGCGTTCGGGGGCGAAAACTATGGCTACACCTTC.